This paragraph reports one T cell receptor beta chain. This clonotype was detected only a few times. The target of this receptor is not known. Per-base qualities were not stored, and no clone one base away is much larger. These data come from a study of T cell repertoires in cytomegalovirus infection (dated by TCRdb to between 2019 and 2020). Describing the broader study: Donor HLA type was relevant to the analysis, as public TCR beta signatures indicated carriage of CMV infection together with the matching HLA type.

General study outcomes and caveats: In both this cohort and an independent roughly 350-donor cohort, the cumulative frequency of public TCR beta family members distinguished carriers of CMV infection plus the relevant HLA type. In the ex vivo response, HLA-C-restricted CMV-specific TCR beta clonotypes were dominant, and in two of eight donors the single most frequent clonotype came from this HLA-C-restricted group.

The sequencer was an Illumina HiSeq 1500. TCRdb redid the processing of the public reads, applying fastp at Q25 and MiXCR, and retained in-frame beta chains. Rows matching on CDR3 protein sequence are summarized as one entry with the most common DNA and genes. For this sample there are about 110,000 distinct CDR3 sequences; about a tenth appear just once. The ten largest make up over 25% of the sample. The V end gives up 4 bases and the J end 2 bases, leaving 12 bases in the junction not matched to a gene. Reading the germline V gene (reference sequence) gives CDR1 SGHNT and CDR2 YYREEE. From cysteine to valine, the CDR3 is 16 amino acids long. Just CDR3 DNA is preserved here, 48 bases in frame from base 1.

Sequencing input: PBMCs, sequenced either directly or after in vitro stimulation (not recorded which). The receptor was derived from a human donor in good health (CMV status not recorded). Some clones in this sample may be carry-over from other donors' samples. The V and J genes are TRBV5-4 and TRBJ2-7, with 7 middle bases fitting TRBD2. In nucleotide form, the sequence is TGTGCCAGCAGCCCAGAGCGGGATGGGGGGACCTACGAGCAGTACGTC. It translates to CASSPERDGGTYEQYV.